This entry lists 14 T cell receptor beta chains sequenced from one sample in a study of patients and donors after allogeneic stem cell transplantation. TCRdb passed the RT-PCR reads through MiXCR, listing each CDR3 protein once. The sample consists of hundreds of thousands of distinct CDR3 sequences, around 15% of them appearing once. The source material was blood, either unsorted or a sorted T cell fraction (not recorded which). The receptors shown here come from a human donor who was either an allogeneic HSCT recipient or a stem cell or donor lymphocyte infusion donor (not recorded which). It is not recorded whose cells these are; they may come from a transplant donor.

This clonotype came up a few times. The gene calls are TRBV27 and TRBJ2-5; the D gene could be TRBD1 or TRBD2 (5 bases each). CDR3 size: 14 residues. V lost 5 bases and J 3 bases, leaving 13 bases between the germline ends. The V gene's germline CDR1 is MNHEY and CDR2 SMNVEV (reference sequence). Here the CDR3 DNA reads TGTGCCAGCAGTCACTACGGGGCGAAAGAGACCCAGTACTTC. This codes for CASSHYGAKETQYF.

This clonotype was recorded a few times. The chain joins TRBV7-2 to TRBJ1-2; the match to TRBD1 covers 7 bases. Germline V gene data show CDR1 as SGHTA and CDR2 as FQGNSA. Trimming at V came to 5 bases and at J to 2 bases, leaving 5 bases not matched to a gene. This CDR3 region has 14 residues. The CDR3 DNA sequence: TGTGCCAGCAGCGCCCAGGGGGGGAACTATGGCTACACCTTC. Protein product: CASSAQGGNYGYTF.

This clonotype was detected a few times. V usage is TRBV24-1 and J usage is TRBJ2-5, with 10 bases aligning to TRBD2. The germline V gene has CDR1 KGHDR and CDR2 SFDVKD. The V segment lost 3 bases and the J segment 4 bases; nucleotides outside the gene matches: 7. The CDR3 length is 16 residues. CDR3 sequence reads: CATSDGVAGGLETQYF. The CDR3 region has the DNA TGTGCCACCAGTGATGGAGTAGCGGGAGGTTTAGAGACCCAGTACTTC.

This chain uses TRBV7-6 with TRBJ2-2; 14 bases align to TRBD2. This CDR3 region has 16 residues. Germline CDR1 is SGHVS and CDR2 is FNYEAQ. The V gene end was trimmed by 3 bases and the J gene end by 5 bases; junction bases not matched to a gene: 2. The CDR3 DNA sequence: TGTGCCAGCAGCTTCCGGACTAGCGGGAGGACCGGGGAGCTGTTTTTT. It specifies CASSFRTSGRTGELFF. Complete variable domain (other parts from reference TRBV7-6 and TRBJ2-2): GAGVSQSPRYKVTKRGQDVALRCDPISGHVSLYWYRQALGQGPEFLTYFNYEAQQDKSGLPNDRFSAERPEGSISTLTIQRTEQRDSAMYRCASSFRTSGRTGELFFGEGSRLTVL.

This clonotype occurred a few times. The J gene is TRBJ1-5, the V gene TRBV7-2, with 7 bases that match TRBD1. This CDR3 comprises 14 residues. The germline CDR1 and CDR2 sequences are SGHTA and FQGNSA. V lost 4 bases and J lost 4; bases outside the gene matches: 4. CDR3 coding DNA: TGTGCCAGCAGCTGGGGACAGCCGAATCAGCCCCAGCATTTT. Protein product: CASSWGQPNQPQHF.

This clonotype has more than one count but fewer than ten. This chain joins TRBV15 and TRBJ1-2; D is possibly TRBD1 (5 bases). The CDR3 sequence is 13 residues long. Germline values: CDR1 LNHNV, CDR2 YYDKDF (reference sequence). V lost 0 bases to trimming and J lost 7 bases, with 9 bases between them. The CDR3 DNA reads TGTGCCACCAGCAGAGACAGGGTGGGTGGCTACACCTTC. Amino acid sequence: CATSRDRVGGYTF.

This clonotype has a handful of counts. CDR3: CASRVGTGHTTYEQYF. CDR3 DNA: TGTGCCAGCAGGGTTGGGACTGGACACACCACTTACGAGCAGTACTTC. The chain links TRBV27 to TRBJ2-7; D possibly corresponds to TRBD2 (6 bases). Germline assignment: CDR1 MNHEY and CDR2 SMNVEV (reference sequence). This CDR3 spans 16 amino acids. V lost 6 bases and J lost 4, with 22 bases in between.

This clonotype was seen a handful of times. This sequence joins TRBV6-2 or TRBV6-3 and TRBJ1-1; D unclear. The germline V gene has CDR1 MNHEY and CDR2 SVGEGT. This CDR3 contains 15 residues. The V end lost 2 bases, the J end lost 1 base, and 11 bases lay between the germline ends. The CDR3 DNA follows: TGTGCCAGCAGTTACGGGTGGCGTAAGAACACTGAAGCTTTCTTT. This codes for CASSYGWRKNTEAFF.

The chain recombines TRBV3-1 with TRBJ2-5; 11 bases fit TRBD2. The CDR3 is 17 residues long. J lost 6 bases, V lost 3 bases, and 12 bases had no gene match. CDR1 and CDR2 from the germline V gene are LGHDT and YNNKEL (reference sequence). CDR3 in amino acids: CASSQKSSGRPAQTQYF. The DNA of the CDR3 is TGTGCCAGCAGCCAGAAATCTAGCGGGAGGCCCGCCCAGACCCAGTACTTC.

This clonotype was observed at least ten times. The rearrangement uses TRBV24-1 and TRBJ2-5; 10 nucleotides align to TRBD1. The ends lost 4 bases at V and 5 bases at J; junction bases unmatched: 6. The CDR3 loop spans 15 amino acids. CDR1 and CDR2 from the germline V gene are KGHDR and SFDVKD. The CDR3 region has the DNA TGTGCCACCAGTGAAGAGACAGGGGGCTGGGAGACCCAGTACTTC. It yields the protein CATSEETGGWETQYF.

This clonotype was found a few times. This rearrangement joins TRBV4-1 to TRBJ2-1; D possibly corresponds to TRBD2 (5 bases). Trimming took off 3 bases at V and 6 bases at J, with 12 bases between the two ends. CDR1 is MGHRA and CDR2 is YSYEKL in the germline V gene. The CDR3 runs to 14 residues. The CDR3 protein is CASSQRLSLNEQFF. CDR3 DNA: TGCGCCAGCAGCCAGAGACTATCCCTCAATGAGCAGTTCTTC.

A few counts support this clonotype. The chain couples TRBV24-1 to TRBJ2-1; the D is unclear. The CDR3 length is 12 residues. Deletions cut 8 bases from V and 5 bases from J, with 9 bases between. Looked up from germline, CDR1 is KGHDR and CDR2 is SFDVKD. CDR3 in DNA: TGTGCCACCAAAGGGTCTCACAATGAGCAGTTCTTC. It yields the protein CATKGSHNEQFF.

This clonotype occurred a few times. This chain connects TRBV10-3 to TRBJ1-3; D gene unclear. The CDR3 extends over 15 amino acids. The V gene lost 0 bases and the J gene lost 4 bases, with 10 bases spanning the gap. CDR1 is ENHRY and CDR2 is SYGVKD in the germline V gene. CDR3 sequence (DNA): TGTGCCATCAGTGAGTCGGGTCCTAGCGGAAACACCATATATTTT. This translates into CAISESGPSGNTIYF.

This clonotype was recorded a few times. V usage is TRBV14 and J usage is TRBJ2-3, with D perhaps being TRBD1 or TRBD2 (5 bases each). V was trimmed by 3 bases and J by 5 bases, leaving 15 bases between them. The CDR3 loop spans 15 amino acids. The germline CDR1 and CDR2 sequences are SGHDN and FVKESK. CDR3 nucleotide sequence: TGTGCCAGCAGCCACACCGGGGCTCTGGGAGATACGCAGTATTTT. Its translation: CASSHTGALGDTQYF.